This TCR beta chain derives from a study of T-cell reconstitution after alpha-beta-depleted transplantation in children. Germline lookup yields CDR1 DFQATT and CDR2 SNEGSKA (reference sequence). Trimming removed 6 bases from V and 7 bases from J; junction bases left unmatched: 15. The CDR3 runs 15 residues. Study findings and constraints: Some patients' high day-60 TCRbeta diversity was traced to surviving recipient T cells and thymic progenitors. In patients about two months after transplant, alpha-beta T cells reportedly arose from several hundred expanded graft clones. Among T cells one year after transplant, newly produced cells accounted for most counts and diversity.

Unique molecular identifiers were built into the TCRbeta library. TCRdb reanalysed the PCR reads using MiXCR and keeps one entry per CDR3 protein. The sample comprises roughly 300,000 distinct CDR3 sequences, 11% of which are singletons, and 23% rests with the top ten. As to this clonotype: What it binds is not known.

The sequenced sample was peripheral blood, obtained 180 days after TCRalphabeta/CD19-depleted stem cell transplant. The sequence derives from a male patient under 10 years old who had a stem cell transplant for chronic granulomatous disease, so the T cells may come from the graft donor. V usage is TRBV20-1 and J usage is TRBJ2-7; 10 nucleotides line up with TRBD2. The CDR3 nucleotides are TGCAGTGCGCCCGCCCCACTAGCGGGAAATAAAGAGCAGTACTTC. This codes for CSAPAPLAGNKEQYF.